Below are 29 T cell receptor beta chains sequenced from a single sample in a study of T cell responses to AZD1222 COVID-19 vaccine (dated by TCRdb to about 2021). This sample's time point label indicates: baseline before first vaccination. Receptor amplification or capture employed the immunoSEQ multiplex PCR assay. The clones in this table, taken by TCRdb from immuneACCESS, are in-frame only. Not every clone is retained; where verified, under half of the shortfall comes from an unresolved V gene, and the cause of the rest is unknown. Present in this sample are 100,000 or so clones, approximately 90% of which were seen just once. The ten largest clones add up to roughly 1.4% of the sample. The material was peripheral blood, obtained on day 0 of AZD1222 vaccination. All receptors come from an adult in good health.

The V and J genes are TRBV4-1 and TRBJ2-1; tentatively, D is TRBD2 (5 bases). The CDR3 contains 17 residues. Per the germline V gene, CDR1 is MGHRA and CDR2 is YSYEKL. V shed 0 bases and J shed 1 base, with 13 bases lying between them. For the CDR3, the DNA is TGCGCCAGCAGCCAAGATCGGGGAACAGTTTCCTACAATGAGCAGTTCTTC. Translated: CASSQDRGTVSYNEQFF.

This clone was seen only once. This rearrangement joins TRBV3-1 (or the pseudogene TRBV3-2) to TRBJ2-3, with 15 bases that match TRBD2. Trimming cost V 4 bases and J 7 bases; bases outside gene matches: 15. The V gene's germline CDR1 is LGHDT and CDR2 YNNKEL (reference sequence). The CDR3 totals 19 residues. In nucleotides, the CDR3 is TGTGCCAGCAGCCGGACCCGGACTAGCGGGGGGGCCGCGTTCCATACGCAGTATTTT. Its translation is CASSRTRTSGGAAFHTQYF.

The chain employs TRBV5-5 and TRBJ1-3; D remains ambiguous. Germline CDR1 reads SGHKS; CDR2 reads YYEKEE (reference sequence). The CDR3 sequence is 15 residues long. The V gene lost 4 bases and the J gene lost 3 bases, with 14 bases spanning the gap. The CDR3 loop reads CASSPRREDGNTIYF. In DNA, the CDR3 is TGTGCCAGCAGCCCACGGAGGGAGGATGGAAACACCATATATTTT.

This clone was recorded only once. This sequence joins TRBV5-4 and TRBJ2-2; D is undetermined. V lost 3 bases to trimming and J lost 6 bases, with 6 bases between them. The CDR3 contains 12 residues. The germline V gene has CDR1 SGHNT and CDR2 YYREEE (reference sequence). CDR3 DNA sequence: TGTGCCAGCAGCTGGGGATCCGGGGAGCTGTTTTTT. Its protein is CASSWGSGELFF.

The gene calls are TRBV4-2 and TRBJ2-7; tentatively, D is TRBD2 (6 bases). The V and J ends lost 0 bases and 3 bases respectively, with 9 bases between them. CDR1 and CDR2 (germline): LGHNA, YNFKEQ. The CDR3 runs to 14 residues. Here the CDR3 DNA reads TGTGCCAGCAGCCAAGACCTAGCGAGCTACGAGCAGTACTTC. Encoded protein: CASSQDLASYEQYF.

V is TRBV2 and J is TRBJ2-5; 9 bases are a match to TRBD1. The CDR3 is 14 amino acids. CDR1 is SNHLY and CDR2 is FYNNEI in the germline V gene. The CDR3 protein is CAIGQGTYQETQYF. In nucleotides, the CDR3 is TGTGCTATAGGACAGGGGACATACCAAGAGACCCAGTACTTC.

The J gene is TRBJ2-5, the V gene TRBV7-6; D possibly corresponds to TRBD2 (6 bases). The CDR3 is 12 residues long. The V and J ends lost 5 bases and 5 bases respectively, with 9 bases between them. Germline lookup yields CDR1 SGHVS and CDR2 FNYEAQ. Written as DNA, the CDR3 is TGTGCCAGCAGCATTCGGGAGGAGACCCAGTACTTC. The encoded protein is CASSIREETQYF. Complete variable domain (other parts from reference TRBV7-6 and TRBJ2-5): GAGVSQSPRYKVTKRGQDVALRCDPISGHVSLYWYRQALGQGPEFLTYFNYEAQQDKSGLPNDRFSAERPEGSISTLTIQRTEQRDSAMYRCASSIREETQYFGPGTRLLVL.

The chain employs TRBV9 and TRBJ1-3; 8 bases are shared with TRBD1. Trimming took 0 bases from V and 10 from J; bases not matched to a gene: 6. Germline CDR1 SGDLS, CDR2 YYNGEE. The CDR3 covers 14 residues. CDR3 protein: CASSVAQGATTIYF. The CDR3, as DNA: TGTGCCAGCAGCGTAGCCCAGGGGGCCACAACCATATATTTT.

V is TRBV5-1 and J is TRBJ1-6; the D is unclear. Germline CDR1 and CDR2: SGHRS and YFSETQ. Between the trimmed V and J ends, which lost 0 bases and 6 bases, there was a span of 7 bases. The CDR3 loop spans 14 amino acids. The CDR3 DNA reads TGCGCCAGCAGCTTGGGACTCACTAATTCACCCCTCCACTTT. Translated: CASSLGLTNSPLHF. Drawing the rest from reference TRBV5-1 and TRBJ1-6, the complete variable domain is KAGVTQTPRYLIKTRGQQVTLSCSPISGHRSVSWYQQTPGQGLQFLFEYFSETQRNKGNFPGRFSGRQFSNSRSEMNVSTLELGDSALYLCASSLGLTNSPLHFGNGTRLTVT.

CDR3 DNA: TGTGCCAGTAGTATGTTTGGGGTGATCACTGAAGCTTTCTTT. It yields the protein CASSMFGVITEAFF. The chain employs TRBV19 and TRBJ1-1, with no clear D. The CDR3 runs to 14 residues. Trimming took off 3 bases at V and 4 bases at J, with 12 bases between the two ends. CDR1 is LNHDA, CDR2 SQIVND, per germline (reference sequence).

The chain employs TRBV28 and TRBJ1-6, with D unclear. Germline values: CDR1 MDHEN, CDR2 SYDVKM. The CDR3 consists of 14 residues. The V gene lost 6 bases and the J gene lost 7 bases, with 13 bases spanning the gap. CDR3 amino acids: CASRLSVLNSPLHF. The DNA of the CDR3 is TGTGCCAGCAGGCTTTCGGTCCTAAATTCACCCCTCCACTTT. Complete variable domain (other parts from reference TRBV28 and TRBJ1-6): DVKVTQSSRYLVKRTGEKVFLECVQDMDHENMFWYRQDPGLGLRLIYFSYDVKMKEKGDIPEGYSVSREKKERFSLILESASTNQTSMYLCASRLSVLNSPLHFGNGTRLTVT.

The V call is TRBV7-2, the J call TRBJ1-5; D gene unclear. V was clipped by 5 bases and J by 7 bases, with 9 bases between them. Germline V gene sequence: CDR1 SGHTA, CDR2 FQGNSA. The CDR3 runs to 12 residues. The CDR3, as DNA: TGTGCCAGCAGCCCCCCGCAGCAGCCCCAGCATTTT. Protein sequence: CASSPPQQPQHF.

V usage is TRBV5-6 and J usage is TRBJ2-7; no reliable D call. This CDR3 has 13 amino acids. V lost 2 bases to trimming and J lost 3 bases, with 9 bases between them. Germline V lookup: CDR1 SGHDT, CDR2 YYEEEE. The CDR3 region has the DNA TGTGCCAGCAGCTTCTCCCGGGTCTACGAGCAGTACTTC. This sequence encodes CASSFSRVYEQYF.

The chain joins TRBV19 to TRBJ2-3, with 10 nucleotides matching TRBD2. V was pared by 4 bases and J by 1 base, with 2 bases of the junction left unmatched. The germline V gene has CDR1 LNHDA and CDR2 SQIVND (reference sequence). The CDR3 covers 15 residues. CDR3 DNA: TGTGCCAGTAGTAGCACTAGCGGGGGCACAGATACGCAGTATTTT. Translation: CASSSTSGGTDTQYF.

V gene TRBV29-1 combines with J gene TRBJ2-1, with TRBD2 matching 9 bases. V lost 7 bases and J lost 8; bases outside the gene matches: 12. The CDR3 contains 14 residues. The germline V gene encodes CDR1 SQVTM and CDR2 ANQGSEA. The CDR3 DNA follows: TGCAGCGCTGTAATGGCTAGCGGGGCCCATGAGCAGTTCTTC. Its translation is CSAVMASGAHEQFF.

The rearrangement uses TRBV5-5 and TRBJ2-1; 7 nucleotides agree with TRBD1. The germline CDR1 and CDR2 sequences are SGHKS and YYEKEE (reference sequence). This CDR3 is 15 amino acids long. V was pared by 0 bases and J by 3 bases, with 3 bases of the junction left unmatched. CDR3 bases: TGTGCCAGCAGCTTGGGAGGGACAGTCTACAATGAGCAGTTCTTC. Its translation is CASSLGGTVYNEQFF.

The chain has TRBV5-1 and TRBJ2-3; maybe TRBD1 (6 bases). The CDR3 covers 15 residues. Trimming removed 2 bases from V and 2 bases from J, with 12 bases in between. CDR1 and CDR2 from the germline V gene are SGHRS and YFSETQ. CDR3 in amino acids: CASSFEDSYTDTQYF. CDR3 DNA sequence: TGCGCCAGCAGCTTCGAGGACAGCTACACAGATACGCAGTATTTT.

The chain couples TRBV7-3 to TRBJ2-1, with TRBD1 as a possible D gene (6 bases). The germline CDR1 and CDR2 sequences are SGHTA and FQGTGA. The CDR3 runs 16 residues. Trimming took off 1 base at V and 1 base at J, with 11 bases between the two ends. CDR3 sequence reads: CASSLIGTPSYNEQFF. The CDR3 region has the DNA TGTGCCAGCAGCTTAATAGGGACACCGTCCTACAATGAGCAGTTCTTC.

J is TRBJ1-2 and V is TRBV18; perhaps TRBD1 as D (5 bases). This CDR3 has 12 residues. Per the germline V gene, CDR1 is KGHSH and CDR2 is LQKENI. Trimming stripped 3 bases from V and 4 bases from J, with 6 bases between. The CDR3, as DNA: TGTGCCAGCTCACCCGGGGGCTATGGCTACACCTTC. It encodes CASSPGGYGYTF.

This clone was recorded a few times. The CDR3 is CASSQGRPGDYEQYF. CDR3 coding DNA: TGTGCCAGCAGCCAAGGGCGCCCTGGGGACTACGAGCAGTACTTC. V usage is TRBV4-2 and J usage is TRBJ2-7; D unclear. The germline V gene has CDR1 LGHNA and CDR2 YNFKEQ. V gave up 1 base and J gave up 3 bases, with 13 bases separating them. This CDR3 is 15 amino acids long.

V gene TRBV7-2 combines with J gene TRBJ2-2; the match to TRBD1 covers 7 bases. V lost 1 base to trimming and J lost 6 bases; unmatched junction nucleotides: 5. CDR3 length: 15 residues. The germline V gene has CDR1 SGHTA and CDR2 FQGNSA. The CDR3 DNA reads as TGTGCCAGCAGCTTAGGACAGGGTTTGGCCGGGGAGCTGTTTTTT. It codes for CASSLGQGLAGELFF.

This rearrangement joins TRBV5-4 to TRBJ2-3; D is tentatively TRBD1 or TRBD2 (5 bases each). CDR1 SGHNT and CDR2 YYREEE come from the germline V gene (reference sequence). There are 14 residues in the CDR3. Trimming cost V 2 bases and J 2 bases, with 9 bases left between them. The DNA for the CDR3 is TGTGCCAGCAGCTTTGGGGGTTACACAGATACGCAGTATTTT. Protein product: CASSFGGYTDTQYF.

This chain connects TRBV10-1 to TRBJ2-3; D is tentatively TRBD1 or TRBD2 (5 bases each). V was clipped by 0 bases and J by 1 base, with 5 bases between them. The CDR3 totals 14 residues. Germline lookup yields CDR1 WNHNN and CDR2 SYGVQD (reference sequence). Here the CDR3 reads CASSESGGTDTQYF. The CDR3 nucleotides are TGCGCCAGCAGTGAGTCGGGGGGCACAGATACGCAGTATTTT.

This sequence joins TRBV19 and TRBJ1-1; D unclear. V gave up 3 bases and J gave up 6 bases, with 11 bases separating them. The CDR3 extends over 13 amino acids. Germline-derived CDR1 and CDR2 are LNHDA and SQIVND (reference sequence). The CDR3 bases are TGTGCCAGTAGTATGGGGATAGCGGCTGAAGCTTTCTTT. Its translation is CASSMGIAAEAFF.

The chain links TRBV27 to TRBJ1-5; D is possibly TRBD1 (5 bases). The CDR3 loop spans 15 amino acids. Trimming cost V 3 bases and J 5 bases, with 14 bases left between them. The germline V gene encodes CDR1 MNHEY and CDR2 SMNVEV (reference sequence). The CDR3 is CASSLGQSGHQPQHF. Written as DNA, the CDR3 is TGTGCCAGCAGTTTGGGGCAAAGTGGGCATCAGCCCCAGCATTTT.

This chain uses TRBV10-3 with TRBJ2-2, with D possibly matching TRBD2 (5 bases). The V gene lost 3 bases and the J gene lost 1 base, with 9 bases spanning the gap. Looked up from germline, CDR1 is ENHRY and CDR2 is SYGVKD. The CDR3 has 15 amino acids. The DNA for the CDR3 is TGTGCCATCAGTGAAGAGGGATTGAACACCGGGGAGCTGTTTTTT. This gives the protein CAISEEGLNTGELFF.

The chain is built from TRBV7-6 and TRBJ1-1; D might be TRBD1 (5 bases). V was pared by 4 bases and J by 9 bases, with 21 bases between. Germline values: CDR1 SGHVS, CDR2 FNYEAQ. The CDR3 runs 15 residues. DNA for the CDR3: TGTGCCAGCAGCTCGACCGGGTGGGGGGAAGGTAAAGCTTTCTTT. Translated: CASSSTGWGEGKAFF.

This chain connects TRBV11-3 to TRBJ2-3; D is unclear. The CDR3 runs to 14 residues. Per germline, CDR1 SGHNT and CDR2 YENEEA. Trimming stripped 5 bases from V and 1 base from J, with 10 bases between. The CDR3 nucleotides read TGTGCCAGCAGCCCAACCGACGGCACAGATACGCAGTATTTT. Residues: CASSPTDGTDTQYF. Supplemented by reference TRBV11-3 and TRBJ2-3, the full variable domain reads EAGVVQSPRYKIIEKKQPVAFWCNPISGHNTLYWYLQNLGQGPELLIRYENEEAVDDSQLPKDRFSAERLKGVDSTLKIQPAELGDSAVYLCASSPTDGTDTQYFGPGTRLTVL.

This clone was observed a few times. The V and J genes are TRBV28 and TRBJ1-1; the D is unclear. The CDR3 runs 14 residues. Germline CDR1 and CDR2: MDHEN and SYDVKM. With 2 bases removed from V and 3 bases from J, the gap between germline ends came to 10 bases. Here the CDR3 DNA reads TGTGCCAGCAGTTTACCCGACCGAGACACTGAAGCTTTCTTT. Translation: CASSLPDRDTEAFF.